Shown below are 14 T cell receptor beta chains from a single sample sequenced in a study of blood T cell repertoires in COVID-19. Generated by immunoSEQ multiplex PCR, the TCRdb table keeps only in-frame clones and is missing some. The sample holds roughly 260,000 clones, 88% seen once. Sequences were obtained from peripheral blood. The receptors were gathered from a woman in her twenties or thirties with COVID-19, enrolled during active disease.

The V call is TRBV5-6, the J call TRBJ1-4, with D hard to call. Trimming took off 1 base at V and 7 bases at J, with 14 bases between the two ends. Germline CDR1 reads SGHDT; CDR2 reads YYEEEE. The CDR3 consists of 15 residues. The CDR3 region is CASSLTGVGPEKLFF. DNA for the CDR3: TGTGCCAGCAGCTTGACGGGAGTCGGGCCTGAAAAACTGTTTTTT.

The chain employs TRBV3-1 (or the pseudogene TRBV3-2) and TRBJ2-7, with no clear D. V shed 1 base and J shed 1 base, with 14 bases lying between them. The CDR3 length is 16 residues. The germline V gene has CDR1 LGHDT and CDR2 YNNKEL (reference sequence). CDR3 residues: CASSQVQKSLSYEQYF. The DNA for the CDR3 is TGTGCCAGCAGCCAAGTTCAAAAGAGCCTTTCCTACGAGCAGTACTTC.

This clone has just a few counts. In DNA, the CDR3 is TGTGCCAGCAGCAAGGGACTGAGCAATCAGCCCCAGCATTTT. It specifies CASSKGLSNQPQHF. The gene calls are TRBV11-2 and TRBJ1-5; the D gene is possibly TRBD1 (5 bases). This CDR3 has 14 amino acids. Germline lookup yields CDR1 SGHAT and CDR2 FQNNGV. Trimming left V 5 bases short and J 1 base short, with 9 bases between.

This chain joins TRBV28 and TRBJ2-2, with 11 bases identical to TRBD2. The CDR3 is made up of 19 amino acids. Germline V gene lookup returns CDR1 MDHEN and CDR2 SYDVKM. J gave up 3 bases and V 1 base, and 10 bases lay outside the gene matches. The CDR3 sequence: CASSLSLAGTSGYTGELFF. The DNA for the CDR3 is TGTGCCAGCAGTTTATCCCTCGCCGGGACTAGCGGCTACACCGGGGAGCTGTTTTTT.

This clone was observed once. The CDR3 coding sequence is TGTGCCAGCAGCCGGGACAGGGAATCGGAAATCCACGAGCAGTACTTC. Amino acids: CASSRDRESEIHEQYF. The genes are TRBV5-6 and TRBJ2-7; 9 bases agree with TRBD1. J gave up 5 bases and V 4 bases, and 13 bases lay outside the gene matches. Germline V gene lookup returns CDR1 SGHDT and CDR2 YYEEEE. The CDR3 extends over 16 amino acids.

The chain carries TRBV5-5 and TRBJ2-1; D perhaps matches TRBD1 (7 bases). Trimming shortened V by 4 bases and J by 6 bases, and 14 bases separated the two germline ends. Germline V gene sequence: CDR1 SGHKS, CDR2 YYEKEE (reference sequence). The CDR3 has 14 amino acids. CDR3 sequence (DNA): TGTGCCAGCAGCCGCAGGGGGGAGGCCAATGAGCAGTTCTTC. Its protein is CASSRRGEANEQFF.

J is TRBJ2-1 and V is TRBV29-1; maybe TRBD1 (5 bases). CDR1 is SQVTM, CDR2 ANQGSEA, per germline. Trimming removed 6 bases at V and 4 bases at J, with 16 bases between. This CDR3 region has 14 residues. CDR3 DNA: TGCAGCGTGAAAAGAGAAGGGGAATACAATGAGCAGTTCTTC. It translates to CSVKREGEYNEQFF.

The rearrangement uses TRBV3-1 (or the pseudogene TRBV3-2) and TRBJ1-2; D gene unclear. The V end was cut by 2 bases, the J end by 4 bases, with 5 bases between. Germline V lookup: CDR1 LGHDT, CDR2 YNNKEL (reference sequence). CDR3 size: 12 residues. The CDR3 protein is CASSQNIYGYTF. As DNA, the CDR3 is TGTGCCAGCAGCCAAAATATCTATGGCTACACCTTC.

The rearrangement uses TRBV4-1 and TRBJ2-7; D possibly corresponds to TRBD2 (5 bases). Looked up from germline, CDR1 is MGHRA and CDR2 is YSYEKL. The CDR3 sequence is 15 residues long. V was cut by 3 bases and J by 2 bases, with 14 bases left in between. CDR3 sequence reads: CASSQEVAPTYEQYF. CDR3 nucleotides: TGCGCCAGCAGCCAGGAGGTCGCCCCCACCTACGAGCAGTACTTC.

The chain carries TRBV7-2 and TRBJ2-7; 12 positions match TRBD2. Germline V lookup: CDR1 SGHTA, CDR2 FQGNSA. V lost 5 bases to trimming and J lost 0 bases; unmatched junction nucleotides: 2. This CDR3 is 15 amino acids long. The CDR3 spells CASSRTSGNSYEQYF. The CDR3 DNA reads TGTGCCAGCAGCCGGACTAGCGGGAACTCCTACGAGCAGTACTTC. Combining the CDR3 with reference TRBV7-2 and TRBJ2-7 gives the whole variable domain GAGVSQSPSNKVTEKGKDVELRCDPISGHTALYWYRQSLGQGLEFLIYFQGNSAPDKSGLPSDRFSAERTGGSVSTLTIQRTQQEDSAVYLCASSRTSGNSYEQYFGPGTRLTVT.

The chain has TRBV3-1 (or the pseudogene TRBV3-2) and TRBJ1-6; 7 bases agree with TRBD1. The CDR3 totals 14 residues. Trimming at V came to 6 bases and at J to 6 bases, leaving 5 bases not matched to a gene. The germline V gene encodes CDR1 LGHDT and CDR2 YNNKEL (reference sequence). The CDR3 coding sequence is TGTGCCAGCAGTTTGGGACAGTTTAATTCACCCCTCCACTTT. Amino acids: CASSLGQFNSPLHF.

The chain couples TRBV18 to TRBJ1-5; 7 bases fit TRBD1. The CDR3 runs to 16 residues. V trimming: 2 bases; J trimming: 3 bases; junction bases outside the gene matches: 7. Germline V gene lookup returns CDR1 KGHSH and CDR2 LQKENI. This chain's CDR3 is CASSPSGTVYNQPQHF. DNA for the CDR3: TGTGCCAGCTCACCATCCGGGACAGTGTACAATCAGCCCCAGCATTTT.

The rearrangement links TRBV7-9 to TRBJ2-7; no clear D gene. V dropped 1 base and J dropped 4 bases, with 8 bases sitting between them. This CDR3 region has 13 residues. The germline V gene has CDR1 SEHNR and CDR2 FQNEAQ (reference sequence). The CDR3 DNA sequence: TGTGCCAGCAGCTTAGACTTGTCGTACGAGCAGTACTTC. Its translation is CASSLDLSYEQYF.

The chain is built from TRBV2 and TRBJ2-5; D is unclear. The CDR3 consists of 11 residues. Germline CDR1 SNHLY, CDR2 FYNNEI. The V gene lost 8 bases and the J gene lost 3 bases, with 7 bases spanning the gap. This CDR3 is CASRLKETQYF. CDR3 coding DNA: TGTGCCAGCCGTTTAAAAGAGACCCAGTACTTC.